The source of this T cell receptor (beta chain) is a study of T cell responses to AZD1222 COVID-19 vaccine (dated by TCRdb to about 2021). In the study overall: A total of 230 to 250 trial participants underwent TCR sequencing, of whom about 200 had received two doses of AZD1222 and approximately 25 had received two doses of the MenACWY control vaccine. Enrollment into the trials was organized by age into subgroups of 18-55, 56-69 and 70-plus years, and those subgroups contained 148, 28 and 57 TCR-sequenced participants, respectively. The research as a whole found: No day 14 peak-response samples were available, so repertoires were characterized only after the peak T cell response. After two AZD1222 doses, both the breadth and the depth of spike-specific TCRs were significantly higher than at day 0 and than in MenACWY recipients. In the small 56-69-year group, the increase in depth fell short of significance, most likely because of low power. Conclusions about previously exposed vaccinees are limited, since just 5 to 7 AZD1222 recipients were seropositive for SARS-CoV-2 at baseline. Participants were mostly white British, with more females than males. The authors suggested clonal diversity may have been underestimated. Nearly half of unique spike-specific TCRs reportedly recognized epitopes outside regions mutated in the B.1.351 and B.1.1.7 variants. The whole spike protein was spanned by vaccine-associated CD4 TCRs, and dominant responses were seen in regions 160-218 and 743-854.

CDR1 and CDR2, per the germline V gene, are SNHLY and FYNNEI. The V and J ends are trimmed by 4 bases and 0 bases, leaving 7 bases between them. From its cysteine to its phenylalanine, the CDR3 spans 14 amino acids. Only the CDR3 DNA stays, 42 bases, in frame from base 1. The time point label here, explained by the study, means: about 28 days (+/-7) after the second vaccine dose. Because spike-specific TCR depth and breadth did not differ between the two schedules, AZD1222 recipients who got a second dose at roughly 4 weeks were pooled with those who got a second dose at roughly 12 weeks. The vaccinee samples were drawn from two UK trials, COV001 and COV002, one of which was a single-blind randomized controlled phase 2/3 trial testing AZD1222 (ChAdOx1 nCoV-19) in healthy adults. For TCRbeta chain sequencing, PBMC samples from trial participants were taken at day 0 and at day 28 after the second dose.

The CDR3 regions of human TCRbeta chains were subjected to immunosequencing. Per the source publication's procedure: Repertoire TCRs were checked for matches against a reference library of SARS-CoV-2-specific TCRs that had been generated using the MIRA antigen-specificity platform. Breadth was defined as the fraction of unique TCRs that were SARS-CoV-2-associated, and depth was defined as the fraction of total T cells that were SARS-CoV-2-associated. Using the MIRA data, each spike-specific TCR was assigned both to the spike region to which the TCR was reactive and to a CD4 or CD8 class. Log10-transformed breadth and depth values were compared by one-way ANOVA with Sidak's multiple comparisons tests. Imported from immuneACCESS, the table was reduced by TCRdb to in-frame sequences with V and J called. These copies leave out some clones; in studies compared against another copy, an unresolved V gene accounts for under half, and the cause of the remainder is not known. That table is the source of V, J and clone size, and D and trimming were worked out from the DNA. Within this sample are 140,000 or so clones, with roughly 84% of them counted one time only. About 5.4% of the sample goes to the ten largest clones.

Notes on this clone: Its antigen remains unidentified. Base-call qualities are not available, and no considerably larger clone is one nucleotide away.

The starting material was peripheral blood, obtained 28 days after the second AZD1222 dose. The chain is assembled from TRBV2 and TRBJ2-1; a weak D assignment points to TRBD1 (5 bases agree). This clonotype was obtained from an adult who received the AZD1222 COVID-19 vaccine. The DNA sequence is as follows: TGTGCCAGCAGTGCTCAGGGCTCCTACAATGAGCAGTTCTTC. It translates to CASSAQGSYNEQFF. With the portions outside the CDR3 filled from the reference TRBV2 and TRBJ2-1 genes, the complete variable region becomes EPEVTQTPSHQVTQMGQEVILRCVPISNHLYFYWYRQILGQKVEFLVSFYNNEISEKSEIFDDQFSVERPDGSNFTLKIRSTKLEDSAMYFCASSAQGSYNEQFFGPGTRLTVL.